These T cell receptor beta chains were read from a single sample in a study of blood T cell repertoires in COVID-19. Data came from immunoSEQ multiplex PCR; TCRdb stores just in-frame clones and leaves some out. The sample has 40,000 or so clones, roughly 81% seen once. The sample comprised peripheral blood. These receptors originate from a human donor in a cohort sampled during active COVID-19. Both conserved end residues are part of each CDR3. D genes are given only for firm matches. Part of the rows lack a size; the others show once, few, many or a class for expanded clones.

d_call,j_call,clone_size,v_call,cdr3_length,cdr3_aa,cdr3_nt
-,TRBJ1-1,-,TRBV12-3/TRBV12-4,13,CASSLSGDTEAFF,TGTGCCAGCAGTCTATCTGGTGACACTGAAGCTTTCTTT
-,TRBJ2-5,-,TRBV5-1,12,CASSPRTGTQYF,TGCGCCAGCAGCCCCCGGACTGGGACCCAGTACTTC
-,TRBJ2-2,-,TRBV5-1,16,CASSSLAVANTGELFF,TGCGCCAGCAGCTCGTTAGCGGTCGCGAACACCGGGGAGCTGTTTTTT
TRBD2,TRBJ2-7,-,TRBV18,14,CASSPGTTRAEQYF,TGTGCCAGCTCACCCGGGACTACCCGAGCCGAGCAGTACTTC
TRBD1,TRBJ2-3,-,TRBV6-1,18,CASSELSQGRVVTDTQYF,TGTGCCAGCAGTGAGTTGTCACAGGGGCGGGTTGTTACAGATACGCAGTATTTT
TRBD2,TRBJ2-1,-,TRBV5-1,16,CASSFTSGVSYNEQFF,TGCGCCAGCAGCTTTACTAGCGGGGTCTCCTACAATGAGCAGTTCTTC
TRBD1,TRBJ1-2,-,TRBV19,14,CASTQGAPGYGYTF,TGTGCCAGTACCCAGGGGGCGCCGGGCTATGGCTACACCTTC
-,TRBJ1-1,-,TRBV10-3,15,CAISESGGRGTEAFF,TGTGCCATCAGTGAGTCCGGGGGTAGAGGCACTGAAGCTTTCTTT
-,TRBJ2-3,-,TRBV6-4,15,CASSPTGGGSDTQYF,TGTGCCAGCAGCCCCACGGGGGGCGGGTCAGATACGCAGTATTTT
TRBD2,TRBJ2-3,-,TRBV2,14,CASRRLAGVDTQYF,TGTGCCAGCAGAAGGCTAGCGGGGGTGGATACGCAGTATTTT
-,TRBJ1-1,-,TRBV19,15,CASSISGRRTAEAFF,TGTGCCAGTAGTATAAGCGGCCGACGAACCGCTGAAGCTTTCTTT
TRBD2,TRBJ2-5,-,TRBV5-8,16,CASSSPRAGRQETQYF,TGTGCCAGCAGCTCCCCGCGAGCGGGACGCCAAGAGACCCAGTACTTC
-,TRBJ1-2,few,TRBV29-1,12,CSVRAGSYGYTF,TGCAGCGTCCGGGCGGGGTCCTATGGCTACACCTTC
TRBD2,TRBJ2-5,once,TRBV7-8,15,CASRRELAGQETQYF,TGTGCCAGCAGAAGAGAGCTAGCGGGTCAAGAGACCCAGTACTTC
TRBD1,TRBJ2-5,-,TRBV3-1/TRBV3-2,13,CATRRTGEETQYF,TGTGCCACCCGCCGGACAGGGGAGGAGACCCAGTACTTC
TRBD1,TRBJ1-1,once,TRBV7-8,14,CASSSRTGKTEAFF,TGTGCCAGCAGCTCCCGGACAGGGAAGACTGAAGCTTTCTTT
TRBD2,TRBJ2-2,-,TRBV7-3,16,CASSLSGGANTGELFF,TGTGCCAGCAGCTTAAGCGGGGGGGCGAACACCGGGGAGCTGTTTTTT
TRBD2,TRBJ2-7,few,TRBV9,16,CASSPVSGGAVYEQYF,TGTGCCAGCAGCCCAGTGAGCGGGGGGGCCGTGTACGAGCAGTACTTC
-,TRBJ1-1,-,TRBV5-1,13,CASSLEGWTEAFF,TGCGCCAGCAGCTTAGAGGGTTGGACTGAAGCTTTCTTT
-,TRBJ1-1,-,TRBV5-4,14,CASSLQAPNTEAFF,TGTGCCAGCAGCTTGCAAGCCCCTAACACTGAAGCTTTCTTT
TRBD2,TRBJ2-3,once,TRBV10-3,15,CAISPSGGSTDTQYF,TGTGCCATCAGCCCTAGCGGGGGGTCCACAGATACGCAGTATTTT
-,TRBJ2-7,-,TRBV12-3/TRBV12-4,13,CASSHTASYEQYF,TGTGCCAGCAGCCACACAGCCTCCTACGAGCAGTACTTC
-,TRBJ2-1,-,TRBV7-3,15,CASSPLGSGYNEQFF,TGTGCCAGCAGCCCCCTAGGTAGCGGATACAATGAGCAGTTCTTC
-,TRBJ2-3,-,TRBV18,15,CASSLSGGRTDTQYF,TGTGCCAGCTCACTCTCAGGAGGACGCACAGATACGCAGTATTTT
TRBD2,TRBJ2-1,-,TRBV6-2/TRBV6-3,15,CASGLGLAGAQYKFF,TGTGCCAGCGGCCTAGGACTAGCGGGGGCCCAATACAAGTTCTTC
-,TRBJ2-4,-,TRBV12-5,18,CASGLVHPGRAAKNIQYF,TGTGCTAGTGGTTTGGTACACCCCGGCAGGGCGGCCAAAAACATTCAGTACTTC
-,TRBJ1-1,-,TRBV5-1,14,CASSPGPGNTEAFF,TGCGCCAGCAGCCCCGGTCCAGGAAACACTGAAGCTTTCTTT
TRBD1,TRBJ2-7,-,TRBV6-5,15,CASSLLGQGRNEQYF,TGTGCCAGCAGTCTTTTGGGACAGGGTCGGAACGAGCAGTACTTC
TRBD1,TRBJ2-7,-,TRBV6-5,15,CASRGQGQVSYEQYF,TGTGCCAGCAGAGGACAGGGACAGGTTTCCTACGAGCAGTACTTC
TRBD2,TRBJ2-2,-,TRBV19,15,CASSGPGLANGELFF,TGTGCCAGTAGTGGACCGGGACTAGCGAACGGGGAGCTGTTTTTT
TRBD1,TRBJ1-2,once,TRBV5-4,16,CASSLVLGQGSPGYTF,TGTGCCAGCAGCTTGGTTTTGGGACAGGGATCTCCTGGCTACACCTTC
-,TRBJ1-4,-,TRBV29-1,14,CSVGLGATNEKLFF,TGCAGCGTGGGGCTGGGGGCCACTAATGAAAAACTGTTTTTT
-,TRBJ2-3,-,TRBV6-2/TRBV6-3,16,CASSYAGGGGTDTQYF,TGTGCCAGCAGTTACGCAGGCGGGGGCGGCACAGATACGCAGTATTTT
-,TRBJ1-1,once,TRBV5-5,13,CASSSWDSVEAFF,TGTGCCAGCAGCTCTTGGGACTCGGTTGAAGCTTTCTTT
-,TRBJ2-5,-,TRBV15,14,CATSRARSGETQYF,TGTGCCACCAGCAGAGCGCGGTCAGGGGAGACCCAGTACTTC
-,TRBJ1-5,once,TRBV5-1,15,CASSLDSGGNQPQHF,TGCGCCAGCAGCTTGGATTCAGGGGGCAATCAGCCCCAGCATTTT
-,TRBJ1-2,-,TRBV6-5,13,CASSPGTNYGYTF,TGTGCCAGCAGTCCCGGGACAAACTATGGCTACACCTTC